Following are 9 T cell receptor beta chains from one sample sequenced in a study of neurological immune-mediated disorders. TCRdb reprocessed the 5' RACE reads via MiXCR and lists one record per CDR3 protein. The repertoire includes under 85,000 distinct CDR3 sequences, around 10% of them detected once, and about 1.8% sits in the top ten. Source material: PBMCs. The receptors derive from a man aged 40-50 years in good health.

As for this clonotype: A much larger clone differs by one base, so this may be a read error. CDR3 bases: TGCGCCAGCAGCGCGGACCCCCGGGCGGACGAGCAGTACTTC. Its translation is CASSADPRADEQYF. J is TRBJ2-7 and V is TRBV5-1; no clear D gene. V lost 4 bases and J lost 5, with 16 bases in between. This CDR3 spans 14 amino acids. Germline V CDR1 and CDR2: SGHRS, YFSETQ.

This clonotype occurred many times. This chain links TRBV13 with TRBJ2-7, with 9 bases fitting TRBD2. CDR3 length: 16 amino acids. V dropped 5 bases and J dropped 0; count of bases not matched to a gene: 8. Germline assignment: CDR1 PRHDT and CDR2 FYEKMQ (reference sequence). The DNA of the CDR3 is TGTGCCAGCAGCCCAAGGACTAGCGTCAACTCCTACGAGCAGTACTTC. It encodes CASSPRTSVNSYEQYF.

This clonotype was recorded many times. The chain is built from TRBV20-1 and TRBJ1-1; maybe TRBD1 (6 bases). Per germline, CDR1 DFQATT and CDR2 SNEGSKA (reference sequence). CDR3 length: 13 residues. Trimming stripped 4 bases from V and 5 bases from J, with 14 bases between. The CDR3 region has the DNA TGCAGTGCTATACCCGGGGGGGCTACTGAAGCTTTCTTT. Protein: CSAIPGGATEAFF.

This clonotype was detected many times. This chain connects TRBV7-6 to TRBJ2-2, with D unresolved. Germline CDR1 is SGHVS and CDR2 is FNYEAQ. Trimming took off 1 base at V and 0 bases at J, with 6 bases between the two ends. The CDR3 runs 15 residues. CDR3 protein: CASSLGQTNTGELFF. The CDR3 DNA reads as TGTGCCAGCAGCTTAGGCCAAACGAACACCGGGGAGCTGTTTTTT.

This clonotype came up many times. The chain is built from TRBV27 and TRBJ2-7; D unclear. The CDR3 is made up of 12 amino acids. V lost 3 bases, J lost 6 bases, and 9 bases lay in between. Per the germline V gene, CDR1 is MNHEY and CDR2 is SMNVEV (reference sequence). The CDR3 DNA reads TGTGCCAGCAGTTTGACGCTCGGCGAGCAGTACTTC. This gives the protein CASSLTLGEQYF.

This chain connects TRBV20-1 to TRBJ2-7, with TRBD1 matching 9 bases. Germline V lookup: CDR1 DFQATT, CDR2 SNEGSKA (reference sequence). J lost 1 base, V lost 6 bases, and 10 bases had no gene match. The CDR3 has 15 residues. The CDR3 DNA follows: TGCAGTGCAAACCACCCCGGGACAGGGTCCTACGAGCAGTACTTC. Protein sequence: CSANHPGTGSYEQYF.

This clonotype appeared many times. This chain uses TRBV11-2 with TRBJ1-1; weak D call: TRBD1 (5 bases). This CDR3 spans 12 amino acids. CDR1 and CDR2 from the germline V gene are SGHAT and FQNNGV. Trimming took off 6 bases at V and 8 bases at J, with 13 bases between the two ends. CDR3 sequence (DNA): TGTGCCAGCAGGGGACGGGCAGTAGAAGCTTTCTTT. Translated, it gives CASRGRAVEAFF.

This clonotype has a count of ten or more. The J gene is TRBJ2-3, the V gene TRBV10-3; D gene ambiguous. Trimming took 6 bases from V and 6 from J, leaving 16 bases between them. The CDR3 totals 14 residues. CDR1 is ENHRY, CDR2 SYGVKD, per germline. In DNA, the CDR3 is TGTGCCATCAGCCCGGGCCCGGTTGGTGATACGCAGTATTTT. Translating gives CAISPGPVGDTQYF.

V is TRBV18 and J is TRBJ1-1; 8 bases are shared with TRBD1. There are 16 residues in the CDR3. The germline gives CDR1 KGHSH, CDR2 LQKENI. The junction had 10 bases not matched to a gene; V was cut back by 1 base and J by 6 bases. The CDR3 reads CASSPLTTGETAEAFF. CDR3 bases: TGTGCCAGCTCACCACTAACGACAGGGGAAACGGCTGAAGCTTTCTTT.